This TCR beta chain was captured in a study of T-cell memory formation after mild COVID-19 listed by TCRdb under 2021. The study in broad terms: Most TCR sequence clusters were specific to one of the two donors. Longitudinal TCRalpha and TCRbeta repertoire sequencing tracked T-cell clones expanding and contracting after mild COVID-19 in a couple of donors. The cohort comprised two young, previously healthy adult volunteers, one female and one male. Study-wide findings and limitations: Contracting CD4+ clones appeared mostly in the CM and EM memory subsets, whereas CD8+ clones were enriched in EMRA. Some responding clones were detected in pre-infection memory, which suggested that pre-existing cross-reactive memory T cells had joined the SARS-CoV-2 response. Only a couple of mild cases were covered in the study, and larger cohorts including severe cases with pre-infection samples were considered necessary. SARS-CoV-2 specificity was not confirmed for the second-wave clones peaking on day 37. From day 15 to 85, contracting clones showed balanced CD4/CD8 phenotypes, whereas a second wave of clones that expanded from day 15 to 37 leaned towards CD4+.

These reads were obtained on an Illumina NovaSeq 6000. TCRalpha and TCRbeta cDNA libraries were constructed by 5'RACE with constant-segment primers, with sample barcodes and unique molecular identifiers being introduced. Trizol reagent was used to extract RNA from every sample. Library amplification was performed in two PCR steps, and a second sample barcode and Illumina TruSeq adapters were introduced in the second step. Sequencing of the libraries was done on an Illumina NovaSeq, producing 2 x 150 bp paired-end reads. The study's processing was this. Demultiplexing of reads and collapsing into UMI-guided consensus sequences were performed with migec v1.2.7. Using mixcr v2.1.11, UMI consensuses were aligned to TRA and TRB V and J templates and then assembled into clonotypes. A clonotype was counted as expanded or contracted only if both edgeR and NoisET called the change significant, with noise models trained on biological replicates. For edgeR calls, the cutoffs were a false discovery rate-adjusted p below 0.01 and a log2 fold-change threshold of 1. As an exploratory analysis of dynamics, PCA with hierarchical clustering was applied to max-normalized trajectories of the 1000 most abundant clonotypes. Separately sequenced CD4+ and CD8+ repertoires were used to assign the CD4 or CD8 phenotype of responding clones. TCRdb reanalyzed the raw reads on its own, using fastp at Q25 for trimming and MiXCR for clone calling, and kept in-frame beta chains. One record per CDR3 amino acid sequence lists the most common genes and DNA. The V and J calls follow TCRdb's processing rather than the paper's. This sample has approximately 440,000 distinct CDR3 sequences in its table, and 20% of those were observed once. Roughly 8.4% of the sample goes to the ten largest clones.

V is pared back by 5 bases and J by 3 bases, with 4 bases lying between the germline termini. The CDR3 runs 11 amino acids, cysteine and phenylalanine included. CDR3 DNA is the only sequence kept; it has 33 bases, read in frame from the first base. From the germline V gene, CDR1 is SGHVS and CDR2 is FNYEAQ. This clonotype came up many times. What this receptor recognizes is not known. No base quality information exists; no much larger clone differs at one position. Ficoll-Paque density gradient centrifugation was used to isolate PBMCs. The sequence is built from TRBV7-6 and TRBJ2-5, with the D gene call left open. The specimen was PBMCs or a T cell subset sorted from them (not recorded which). This receptor was taken from an adult woman who had mild COVID-19 (a few samples of this study predate the infection). The sample titles of this study are shuffled in the database, so cell type and time point are left out; the donor was told from shared clones. The sequence in DNA is TGTGCCAGCAGCGCGAAAGAGACCCAGTACTTC. Its coded protein is CASSAKETQYF.